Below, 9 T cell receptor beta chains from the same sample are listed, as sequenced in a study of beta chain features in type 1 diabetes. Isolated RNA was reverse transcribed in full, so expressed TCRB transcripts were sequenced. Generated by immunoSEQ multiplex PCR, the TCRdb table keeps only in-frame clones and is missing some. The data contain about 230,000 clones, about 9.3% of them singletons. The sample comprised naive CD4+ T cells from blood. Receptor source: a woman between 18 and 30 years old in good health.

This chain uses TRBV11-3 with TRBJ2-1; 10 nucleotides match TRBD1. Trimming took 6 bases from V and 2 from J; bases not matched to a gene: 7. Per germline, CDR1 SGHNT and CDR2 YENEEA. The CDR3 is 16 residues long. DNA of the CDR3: TGTGCCAGCAGTCCGAGAGGACAGGGGGCCTACAATGAGCAGTTCTTC. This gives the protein CASSPRGQGAYNEQFF. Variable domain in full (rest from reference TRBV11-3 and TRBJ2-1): EAGVVQSPRYKIIEKKQPVAFWCNPISGHNTLYWYLQNLGQGPELLIRYENEEAVDDSQLPKDRFSAERLKGVDSTLKIQPAELGDSAVYLCASSPRGQGAYNEQFFGPGTRLTVL.

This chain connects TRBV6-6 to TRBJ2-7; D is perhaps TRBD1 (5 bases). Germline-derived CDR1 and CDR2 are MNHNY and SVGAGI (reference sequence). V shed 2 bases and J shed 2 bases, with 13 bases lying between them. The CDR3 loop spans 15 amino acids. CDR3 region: CASSYGRALPYEQYF. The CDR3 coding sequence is TGTGCCAGCAGTTACGGCAGGGCGCTTCCCTACGAGCAGTACTTC.

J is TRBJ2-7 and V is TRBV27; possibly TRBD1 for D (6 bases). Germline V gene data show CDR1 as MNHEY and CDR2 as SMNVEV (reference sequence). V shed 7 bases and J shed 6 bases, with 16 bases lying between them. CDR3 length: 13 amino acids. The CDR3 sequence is CASTPDSFSEQYF. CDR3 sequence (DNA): TGTGCCAGCACCCCGGACAGCTTTAGCGAGCAGTACTTC.

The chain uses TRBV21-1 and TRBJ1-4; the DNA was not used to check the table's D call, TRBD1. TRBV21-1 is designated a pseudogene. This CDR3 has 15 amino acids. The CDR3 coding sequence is TGTGCCAGCAACACTTCTTCCAGGGGCAATGAAAAACTGTTTTTT. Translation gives CASNTSSRGNEKLFF.

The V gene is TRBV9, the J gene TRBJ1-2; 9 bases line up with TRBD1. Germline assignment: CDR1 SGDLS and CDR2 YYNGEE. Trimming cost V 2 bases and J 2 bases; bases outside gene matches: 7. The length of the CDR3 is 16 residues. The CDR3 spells CASSVYPGQGNYGYTF. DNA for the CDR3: TGTGCCAGCAGCGTCTATCCGGGACAGGGAAACTATGGCTACACCTTC.

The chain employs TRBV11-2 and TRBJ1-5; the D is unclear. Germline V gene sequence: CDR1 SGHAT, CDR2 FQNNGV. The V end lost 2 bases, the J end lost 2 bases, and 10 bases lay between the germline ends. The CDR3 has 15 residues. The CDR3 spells CASSLNPQGNQPQHF. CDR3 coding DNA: TGTGCCAGCAGCTTAAACCCGCAGGGCAATCAGCCCCAGCATTTT. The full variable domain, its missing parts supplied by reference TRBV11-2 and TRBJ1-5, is EAGVAQSPRYKIIEKRQSVAFWCNPISGHATLYWYQQILGQGPKLLIQFQNNGVVDDSQLPKDRFSAERLKGVDSTLKIQPAKLEDSAVYLCASSLNPQGNQPQHFGDGTRLSIL.

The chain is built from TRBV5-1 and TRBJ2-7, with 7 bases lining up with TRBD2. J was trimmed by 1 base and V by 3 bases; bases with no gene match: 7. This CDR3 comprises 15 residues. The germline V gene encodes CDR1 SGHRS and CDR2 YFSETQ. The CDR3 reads CASSWGPGGSYEQYF. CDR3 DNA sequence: TGCGCCAGCAGCTGGGGTCCCGGGGGGTCCTACGAGCAGTACTTC.

The DNA of the CDR3 is TGTGCCAGCAGCTTAGGAGGGAGCAATGAGCAGTTCTTC. Translating it yields CASSLGGSNEQFF. V and J are TRBV7-7 and TRBJ2-1, with a weak D call TRBD2 (5 bases). Germline loops: CDR1 SSHAT, CDR2 FNYEAQ (reference sequence). V dropped 1 base and J dropped 6 bases, with 7 bases sitting between them. The CDR3 covers 13 residues. Combining the CDR3 with reference TRBV7-7 and TRBJ2-1 gives the whole variable domain GAGVSQSPRYKVTKRGQDVTLRCDPISSHATLYWYQQALGQGPEFLTYFNYEAQPDKSGLPSDRFSAERPEGSISTLTIQRTEQRDSAMYRCASSLGGSNEQFFGPGTRLTVL.

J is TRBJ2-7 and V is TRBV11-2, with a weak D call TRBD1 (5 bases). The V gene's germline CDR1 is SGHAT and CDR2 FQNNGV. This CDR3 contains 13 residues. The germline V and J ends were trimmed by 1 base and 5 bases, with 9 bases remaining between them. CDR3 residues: CASSLGFRDEQYF. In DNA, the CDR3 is TGTGCCAGCAGCTTAGGCTTCAGGGACGAGCAGTACTTC. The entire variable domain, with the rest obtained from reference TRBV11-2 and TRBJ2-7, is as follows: EAGVAQSPRYKIIEKRQSVAFWCNPISGHATLYWYQQILGQGPKLLIQFQNNGVVDDSQLPKDRFSAERLKGVDSTLKIQPAKLEDSAVYLCASSLGFRDEQYFGPGTRLTVT.